Listed below are T cell receptor beta chains from one sample, sequenced in a study of T cell repertoires in cytomegalovirus infection. TCRdb ran MiXCR on the reads and lists one entry per CDR3 protein. The top ten clones hold around 16% of a sample with 250,000 or so distinct CDR3 sequences, approximately 9.2% of them seen once. The specimen sequenced was PBMCs. The receptors here all came from a human donor in good health (CMV status not recorded). Some clones in this sample may be carry-over from other donors' samples. The CDR3 runs from the conserved cysteine through the conserved F or W. The D gene is left open where the match is weak. Size is stated for part of the rows, as once, few or many counts, or as a class when the clone is expanded.

>TRBV7-2|NA|many|TRBJ1-5
CASSSQGVNQPQHF
TGTGCCAGCAGCTCACAGGGAGTCAATCAGCCCCAGCATTTT
>TRBV7-9|NA|few|TRBJ1-2
CASSTRWDGSNYGYTF
TGTGCCAGCAGCACCCGATGGGACGGAAGTAACTATGGCTACACCTTC
>TRBV28|NA|many|TRBJ1-5
CASREGGQPQHF
TGTGCCAGCAGGGAGGGGGGACAGCCCCAGCATTTT
>TRBV19|NA|once|TRBJ1-5
CASSMGVVGNQPQHF
TGTGCCAGTAGTATGGGTGTAGTCGGCAATCAGCCCCAGCATTTT
>TRBV29-1|NA|few|TRBJ2-5
CSVVVGETQYF
TGCAGCGTTGTGGTTGGGGAGACCCAGTACTTC
>TRBV7-2|NA|many|TRBJ1-6
CASGYSNSPLHF
TGTGCCAGCGGCTACTCTAATTCACCCCTCCACTTT
>TRBV6-4|NA|NA|TRBJ2-1
CASSTNTAPYNEQFF
TGTGCCAGCAGCACCAACACGGCCCCCTACAATGAGCAGTTCTTC
>TRBV6-1|NA|many|TRBJ1-1
CASTHTVFMNTEAFF
TGTGCCAGCACCCACACCGTATTCATGAACACTGAAGCTTTCTTT
>TRBV20-1|NA|few|TRBJ2-7
CSAKQRGYEQYF
TGCAGTGCTAAGCAACGGGGGTACGAGCAGTACTTC
>TRBV7-9|TRBD1|many|TRBJ1-6
CASKDGQGAGNSPLHF
TGTGCCAGCAAGGACGGCCAGGGGGCAGGTAATTCACCCCTCCACTTT
>TRBV28|NA|few|TRBJ2-3
CASSSISSSTDTQYF
TGTGCCAGCAGTTCTATAAGTTCTAGCACAGATACGCAGTATTTT
>TRBV2|NA|few|TRBJ2-7
CASKPDRYSYEQYF
TGTGCCAGCAAGCCTGACAGGTACTCCTACGAGCAGTACTTC
>TRBV30|TRBD2|NA|TRBJ2-7
CAWSVSGSPSYEQYF
TGTGCCTGGAGTGTTAGCGGGAGCCCCTCCTACGAGCAGTACTTC
>TRBV7-7|NA|many|TRBJ1-1
CASSLVVGRGMNTEAFF
TGTGCCAGCAGCTTAGTCGTAGGGAGGGGAATGAACACTGAAGCTTTCTTT
>TRBV7-9|TRBD2|many|TRBJ2-1
CASSSDWTSGSYEQFF
TGTGCCAGCAGCTCTGATTGGACTAGCGGGAGTTATGAGCAGTTCTTC
>TRBV28|NA|many|TRBJ2-1
CASSLPRNEQFF
TGTGCCAGCAGTTTGCCGCGCAATGAGCAGTTCTTC
>TRBV19|NA|many|TRBJ2-7
CASRSGNSYEQYF
TGTGCCAGTAGGTCCGGGAACTCCTACGAGCAGTACTTC
>TRBV28|NA|few|TRBJ2-1
CASSLWSSVPFF
TGTGCCAGCAGTTTATGGTCTAGCGTGCCGTTCTTC
>TRBV19|TRBD2|many|TRBJ2-1
CASTEVTSGPNEQFF
TGTGCCAGTACCGAGGTGACTAGCGGGCCTAATGAGCAGTTCTTC
>TRBV12-3/TRBV12-4|NA|NA|TRBJ1-6
CASRASGRWSSYNSPLHF
TGTGCCAGCAGAGCCTCCGGGCGCTGGAGCTCCTATAATTCACCCCTCCACTTT
>TRBV7-2|NA|few|TRBJ1-6
CASSLEAQHYNSPLHF
TGTGCCAGCAGCTTAGAGGCGCAGCACTATAATTCACCCCTCCACTTT
>TRBV11-2|NA|many|TRBJ1-4
CAISGGVAEKLFF
TGTGCCATTTCGGGTGGCGTAGCTGAAAAACTGTTTTTT
>TRBV7-3|TRBD2|NA|TRBJ2-3
CASRRRDYPCPSTDTQYF
TGTGCCAGCAGGAGACGGGACTATCCGTGTCCTAGCACAGATACGCAGTATTTT
>TRBV12-3/TRBV12-4|TRBD1|many|TRBJ2-5
CASRRTGRRETQYF
TGTGCCAGCCGGAGGACAGGGAGGAGAGAGACCCAGTACTTC
>TRBV11-2|NA|many|TRBJ2-7
CASSLQTGYEQYF
TGTGCCAGCAGCCTTCAAACGGGTTACGAGCAGTACTTC
>TRBV12-3/TRBV12-4|NA|many|TRBJ2-1
CASNPRGVNEQFF
TGTGCCAGCAACCCTAGAGGGGTAAATGAGCAGTTCTTC
>TRBV7-2|NA|many|TRBJ1-1
CASSPSGLVNTEAFF
TGTGCCAGCAGCCCCTCCGGTCTGGTGAACACTGAAGCTTTCTTT
>TRBV12-3/TRBV12-4|TRBD1|NA|TRBJ1-4
CASSLGPGDRESEKLFF
TGTGCCAGCAGTTTAGGACCCGGGGACAGGGAGAGCGAAAAACTGTTTTTT
>TRBV6-6|TRBD1|many|TRBJ1-1
CASSRQGEGTEAFF
TGTGCCAGCAGTCGACAGGGGGAGGGGACTGAAGCTTTCTTT
>TRBV29-1|NA|NA|TRBJ2-1
CSVEVRSSYNEQFF
TGCAGCGTTGAAGTACGGAGCTCCTACAATGAGCAGTTCTTC
>TRBV7-2|NA|many|TRBJ1-4
CASSLGHTTNEKLFF
TGTGCCAGCAGCCTAGGACACACAACTAATGAAAAACTGTTTTTT